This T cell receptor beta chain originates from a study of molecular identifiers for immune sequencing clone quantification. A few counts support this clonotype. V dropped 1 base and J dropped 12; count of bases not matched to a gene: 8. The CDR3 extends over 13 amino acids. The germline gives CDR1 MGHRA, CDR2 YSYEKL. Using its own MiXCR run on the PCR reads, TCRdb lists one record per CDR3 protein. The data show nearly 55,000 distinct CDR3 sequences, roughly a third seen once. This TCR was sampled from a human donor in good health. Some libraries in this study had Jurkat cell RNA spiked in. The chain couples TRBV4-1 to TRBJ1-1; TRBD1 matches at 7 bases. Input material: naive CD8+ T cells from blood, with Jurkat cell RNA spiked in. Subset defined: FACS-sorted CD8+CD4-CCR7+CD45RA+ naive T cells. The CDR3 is CASSQVGQRMTFF. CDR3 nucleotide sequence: TGCGCCAGCAGCCAAGTGGGACAGAGAATGACTTTCTTT.